Each of the 23 T cell receptor beta chains below was sequenced from the same sample in a study of T cell responses to AZD1222 COVID-19 vaccine. TCRdb's copy holds only in-frame clones and misses some; the assay was immunoSEQ multiplex PCR. Here the sample spans about 130,000 clones, over 75% being singletons. This material consisted of peripheral blood, taken 28 days after the second AZD1222 dose. The source is an adult who received the AZD1222 COVID-19 vaccine.

This rearrangement joins TRBV5-1 to TRBJ1-4, with no clear D. With 4 bases removed from V and 0 bases from J, the gap between germline ends came to 4 bases. This CDR3 spans 13 amino acids. Germline lookup yields CDR1 SGHRS and CDR2 YFSETQ. The CDR3 DNA sequence: TGCGCCAGCAGCCAGGCAACTAATGAAAAACTGTTTTTT. Amino acids: CASSQATNEKLFF.

The chain links TRBV5-1 to TRBJ2-1; D perhaps matches TRBD2 (6 bases). The V end was cut by 0 bases, the J end by 3 bases, with 13 bases between. CDR1 is SGHRS, CDR2 YFSETQ, per germline. This CDR3 contains 16 residues. CDR3 bases: TGCGCCAGCAGCTTGGCCGGGACTTCAGGCTACAATGAGCAGTTCTTC. Translated, it gives CASSLAGTSGYNEQFF.

The CDR3 DNA sequence: TGCGCCAGCAGCCAAAGACTCGGGGCTGGAAACACCATATATTTT. Protein: CASSQRLGAGNTIYF. This chain joins TRBV4-3 and TRBJ1-3; D is uncertain. The CDR3 spans 15 residues. Germline V CDR1 and CDR2: LGHNA, YSLEER. V lost 2 bases, J lost 2 bases, and 10 bases lay in between.

The chain employs TRBV12-3 or TRBV12-4 and TRBJ1-5; D not resolved. The CDR3 spans 13 residues. The germline V and J ends were trimmed by 2 bases and 7 bases, with 9 bases remaining between them. CDR3 sequence: CASSLKGWQPQHF. The CDR3 coding sequence is TGTGCCAGCAGTTTAAAGGGTTGGCAGCCCCAGCATTTT.

The chain joins TRBV28 to TRBJ2-5, with 11 nucleotides matching TRBD1. Looked up from germline, CDR1 is MDHEN and CDR2 is SYDVKM. The CDR3 has 21 residues. J was trimmed by 5 bases and V by 7 bases; bases with no gene match: 27. DNA of the CDR3: TGTGCCAGCAAAACTAGCGTACCGGGACAGGGGGTGTTTCCATCACGGGAGACCCAGTACTTC. Translated: CASKTSVPGQGVFPSRETQYF.

This chain joins TRBV24-1 and TRBJ2-2; 7 nucleotides line up with TRBD2. The CDR3 is made up of 14 amino acids. Germline lookup yields CDR1 KGHDR and CDR2 SFDVKD. With V trimmed by 1 base and J by 8 bases, 3 bases remained unmatched. In nucleotides, the CDR3 is TGTGCCACCAGTGATTTAGCGGGATCGGGGGAGCTGTTTTTT. Residues: CATSDLAGSGELFF.

The genes are TRBV6-6 and TRBJ2-3, with D possibly TRBD2 on 6 matching bases. The CDR3 loop spans 15 amino acids. V was cut by 5 bases and J by 2 bases, with 14 bases left in between. Germline V gives CDR1 MNHNY, CDR2 SVGAGI (reference sequence). CDR3 nucleotide sequence: TGTGCCAGCAGTCGATCCGGGACTGTCACAGATACGCAGTATTTT. Its translation: CASSRSGTVTDTQYF.

The rearrangement joins TRBV5-4 to TRBJ1-1; 8 nucleotides match TRBD1. CDR1 is SGHNT, CDR2 YYREEE, per germline (reference sequence). The CDR3 length is 17 residues. The trim removed 4 bases at V and 0 bases at J, leaving 11 bases unmatched. CDR3 sequence: CASSPTTGAGMNTEAFF. CDR3 in DNA: TGTGCCAGCAGCCCCACGACAGGGGCCGGCATGAACACTGAAGCTTTCTTT.

The genes are TRBV7-2 and TRBJ2-7, with 9 bases matching TRBD2. Germline CDR1 and CDR2: SGHTA and FQGNSA. J lost 2 bases, V lost 7 bases, and 6 bases had no gene match. This CDR3 comprises 14 residues. The CDR3 loop reads CASKPSGVTYEQYF. CDR3 DNA sequence: TGTGCCAGCAAGCCTAGCGGGGTAACCTACGAGCAGTACTTC. Supplemented by reference TRBV7-2 and TRBJ2-7, the full variable domain reads GAGVSQSPSNKVTEKGKDVELRCDPISGHTALYWYRQSLGQGLEFLIYFQGNSAPDKSGLPSDRFSAERTGGSVSTLTIQRTQQEDSAVYLCASKPSGVTYEQYFGPGTRLTVT.

This chain uses TRBV5-1 with TRBJ2-3; D is unresolved. The CDR3 has 12 residues. Between the trimmed V and J ends, which lost 4 bases and 5 bases, there was a span of 8 bases. The germline V gene has CDR1 SGHRS and CDR2 YFSETQ. The CDR3 protein is CASSVVVDTQYF. As DNA, the CDR3 is TGCGCCAGCAGCGTCGTTGTAGATACGCAGTATTTT.

The rearrangement links TRBV3-1 (or the pseudogene TRBV3-2) to TRBJ1-6; perhaps TRBD1 as D (6 bases). CDR1 and CDR2 from the germline V gene are LGHDT and YNNKEL (reference sequence). This CDR3 is 14 amino acids long. Trimming took 4 bases from V and 7 from J, leaving 11 bases between them. CDR3: CASSPRDKNSPLHF. CDR3 DNA sequence: TGTGCCAGCAGCCCCCGGGACAAAAATTCACCCCTCCACTTT.

The chain joins TRBV5-4 to TRBJ2-7; 13 bases agree with TRBD2. With V trimmed by 4 bases and J by 5 bases, 9 bases remained unmatched. The germline V gene encodes CDR1 SGHNT and CDR2 YYREEE (reference sequence). The CDR3 is made up of 16 amino acids. In DNA, the CDR3 is TGTGCCAGCAGCCCGGGGACTAGCGGGAAAGGTAACGAGCAGTACTTC. Amino acid sequence: CASSPGTSGKGNEQYF.

The gene calls are TRBV28 and TRBJ1-6; D call uncertain. V was cut by 2 bases and J by 7 bases, with 12 bases left in between. The germline CDR1 and CDR2 sequences are MDHEN and SYDVKM. This CDR3 comprises 15 residues. The CDR3 sequence: CASSLLRRVNSPLHF. The CDR3 region has the DNA TGTGCCAGCAGTTTACTCCGTAGGGTCAATTCACCCCTCCACTTT.

This sequence joins TRBV24-1 and TRBJ2-5; D tentatively fits TRBD1 or TRBD2 (5 bases each). V was pared by 6 bases and J by 5 bases, with 15 bases between. This CDR3 is 14 amino acids long. Germline CDR1 is KGHDR and CDR2 is SFDVKD. As DNA, the CDR3 is TGTGCCACCAGTCGAAGGTGGGACGGCGAGACCCAGTACTTC. Encoded protein: CATSRRWDGETQYF.

This clone has only one observation. V usage is TRBV28 and J usage is TRBJ1-4; TRBD1 matches at 7 bases. Germline assignment: CDR1 MDHEN and CDR2 SYDVKM. V was pared by 6 bases and J by 6 bases, with 4 bases of the junction left unmatched. CDR3 size: 13 residues. The CDR3 reads CASSRTGDEKLFF. CDR3 coding DNA: TGTGCCAGCAGCCGAACAGGGGATGAAAAACTGTTTTTT.

The V call is TRBV2, the J call TRBJ1-5; a weak D match, TRBD1 (5 bases). The CDR3 sequence is 16 residues long. In germline, CDR1 is SNHLY, CDR2 FYNNEI. V was trimmed by 6 bases and J by 2 bases, leaving 17 bases between them. The CDR3 region has the DNA TGTGCCAGCAGGAGGGACCTAGGAGGCGGCAATCAGCCCCAGCATTTT. This codes for CASRRDLGGGNQPQHF. Combining the CDR3 with reference TRBV2 and TRBJ1-5 gives the whole variable domain EPEVTQTPSHQVTQMGQEVILRCVPISNHLYFYWYRQILGQKVEFLVSFYNNEISEKSEIFDDQFSVERPDGSNFTLKIRSTKLEDSAMYFCASRRDLGGGNQPQHFGDGTRLSIL.

The sample holds one count of this clone. The chain joins TRBV19 to TRBJ2-1; possibly TRBD1 or TRBD2 for D (5 bases each). CDR1 is LNHDA, CDR2 SQIVND, per germline (reference sequence). This CDR3 comprises 14 residues. The germline V and J ends were trimmed by 8 bases and 0 bases, with 11 bases remaining between them. Here the CDR3 DNA reads TGTGCCAGTGGGGACGGTAGCTCCTACAATGAGCAGTTCTTC. Residues: CASGDGSSYNEQFF. The full variable domain, completed using reference TRBV19 and TRBJ2-1, is DGGITQSPKYLFRKEGQNVTLSCEQNLNHDAMYWYRQDPGQGLRLIYYSQIVNDFQKGDIAEGYSVSREKKESFPLTVTSAQKNPTAFYLCASGDGSSYNEQFFGPGTRLTVL.

The gene calls are TRBV5-1 and TRBJ2-7; the match to TRBD2 covers 8 bases. Looked up from germline, CDR1 is SGHRS and CDR2 is YFSETQ. The CDR3 is 15 residues long. V lost 3 bases to trimming and J lost 6 bases; unmatched junction nucleotides: 11. This chain's CDR3 is CASSSRPGLGSEQYF. CDR3 nucleotides: TGCGCCAGCAGCTCCAGGCCGGGACTAGGGAGCGAGCAGTACTTC.

The gene calls are TRBV28 and TRBJ2-1; 16 positions match TRBD2. The CDR3 totals 17 residues. Unmatched junction bases numbered 14, after V lost 9 bases and J lost 9 bases. The germline V gene has CDR1 MDHEN and CDR2 SYDVKM. CDR3 coding DNA: TGTGCCAGTAAACCCGGGGGGACTAGCGGGAGGGTTGTTGAGCAGTTCTTC. It is translated as CASKPGGTSGRVVEQFF.

The chain couples TRBV5-4 to TRBJ2-2; maybe TRBD1 (6 bases). Germline CDR1 SGHNT, CDR2 YYREEE (reference sequence). The CDR3 totals 17 residues. Trimming pared 0 bases from V and 4 bases from J, leaving 16 bases between. CDR3 residues: CASSLAVLGAGTGELFF. CDR3 DNA: TGTGCCAGCAGCTTGGCCGTTTTGGGGGCGGGCACCGGGGAGCTGTTTTTT.

This rearrangement joins TRBV12-5 to TRBJ1-1; D remains ambiguous. CDR3 size: 14 residues. Germline values: CDR1 LGHNT, CDR2 FRNRAP. Trimming removed 2 bases from V and 5 bases from J, with 12 bases in between. The CDR3 region is CASGLRESGTEAFF. DNA of the CDR3: TGTGCTAGTGGTTTGAGGGAATCGGGAACTGAAGCTTTCTTT.

The CDR3 here is CASSRYSKNTEAFF. CDR3 DNA: TGTGCCAGCAGTCGCTACTCGAAAAACACTGAAGCTTTCTTT. V is TRBV27 and J is TRBJ1-1; no clear D gene. V was cut by 5 bases and J by 2 bases, with 12 bases left in between. Germline-derived CDR1 and CDR2 are MNHEY and SMNVEV (reference sequence). This CDR3 region has 14 residues.

The chain carries TRBV14 and TRBJ1-2; D gene ambiguous. V was trimmed by 1 base and J by 2 bases, leaving 8 bases between them. Germline CDR1 reads SGHDN; CDR2 reads FVKESK. The CDR3 has 14 amino acids. The CDR3 reads CASSQGENNYGYTF. In DNA form, the CDR3 reads TGTGCCAGCAGCCAAGGGGAGAACAACTATGGCTACACCTTC.